Given below is one TCR beta chain in context. Its matching antigen is unknown. The data were taken from a study of vaccination effects on CD4 cells after COVID-19. Background on the study: The second dose preceded post-vaccine samples by a median of 72 days.

Study results and caveats: Early post-infection timepoints were missing from the study, which also had few convalescent patients.

Cells that had been cultured for 9 to 10 days were the source of isolated CD4+ T cells. PCR-confirmed SARS-CoV-2 infection occurred in the person between March and December 2020. Either the BNT162b2 or mRNA-1273 vaccine was given to participants in two doses. Cultures got half-medium changes with IL-2 on days 3 and 7. The repertoire was sequenced with immunoSEQ multiplex PCR; TCRdb's copy has only in-frame clones and lacks some. The sample lists some 46,000 clones, over 60% occurring once. CDR1 and CDR2 (germline): SEHNR, FQNEAQ (reference sequence). With 4 bases clipped from V and 2 bases from J, the junction kept 3 bases outside the gene matches. The CDR3 sequence is 14 residues long.

V usage is TRBV7-9 and J usage is TRBJ1-2; TRBD1 matches at 8 bases. The receptor comes from a human donor who had a prior SARS-CoV-2 infection. The starting material was CD4+ T cells from PBMCs cultured without peptide, obtained after COVID-19 vaccination. In nucleotides, the CDR3 is TGTGCCAGCAGCTCCGACAGGGGAAACTATGGCTACACCTTC. It is translated as CASSSDRGNYGYTF.